Presented here are 25 T cell receptor beta chains from one specimen sequenced in a study of T cells in Graves' hyperthyroidism and ophthalmopathy. What was amplified from RNA transcripts were TCR beta CDR3 regions. A first-round RT-PCR of the TCR CDR3 used the HTBI primer set. TCRdb reanalysed the multiplex PCR reads using MiXCR and keeps one entry per CDR3 protein. The sample includes around 290,000 distinct CDR3 sequences, 13% seen only once; the top ten take 7% to 8.5%. The specimen was blood. These TCRs come from a woman in her twenties or thirties with Graves' hyperthyroidism that later progressed to Graves' ophthalmopathy.

The chain couples TRBV12-3 or TRBV12-4 to TRBJ2-1; tentative D call: TRBD2 (6 bases). The V and J ends lost 6 bases and 8 bases respectively, with 11 bases between them. There are 12 residues in the CDR3. The CDR3 DNA follows: TGTGCCAGCAGCTTTGGAGGGGATGAGCAGTTCTTC. Protein product: CASSFGGDEQFF.

The chain recombines TRBV28 with TRBJ2-7; D possibly uses TRBD1 or TRBD2 (5 bases each). Per the germline V gene, CDR1 is MDHEN and CDR2 is SYDVKM. The CDR3 length is 15 residues. V lost 5 bases and J lost 3, with 17 bases in between. The CDR3 nucleotides are TGTGCCAGCAGTGACAGCTGGCGGGCCAGCTACGAGCAGTACTTC. This codes for CASSDSWRASYEQYF.

This clonotype was found many times. This chain joins TRBV28 and TRBJ1-2; 9 bases are shared with TRBD1. Trimming removed 7 bases from V and 4 bases from J; junction bases left unmatched: 10. The CDR3 has 15 amino acids. CDR1 MDHEN and CDR2 SYDVKM come from the germline V gene. The chain's CDR3 is CASTETGGFGYGYTF. The CDR3 nucleotides are TGTGCCAGCACCGAGACAGGGGGGTTTGGCTATGGCTACACCTTC.

As concerns this clonotype: A read error is possible here, since a much larger clone lies one base away. The chain recombines TRBV6-2 or TRBV6-3 with TRBJ2-7; maybe TRBD2 (6 bases). There are 18 residues in the CDR3. Germline loops: CDR1 MNHEY, CDR2 SVGEGT. V dropped 11 bases and J dropped 3 bases, with 32 bases sitting between them. CDR3 residues: CACTNLFIPGLGFYEQYF. Written as DNA, the CDR3 is TGTGCCTGCACCAACCTATTTATACCGGGACTGGGATTCTACGAGCAGTACTTC.

This clonotype has at least ten counts. The CDR3 nucleotides are TGTGCCTGGAGTGGACAGGGCTACGAGCAGTACTTC. This encodes CAWSGQGYEQYF. The chain recombines TRBV30 with TRBJ2-7; 7 nucleotides align to TRBD1. The CDR3 loop spans 12 amino acids. The V gene's germline CDR1 is GTSNPN and CDR2 SVGIG (reference sequence). Trimming removed 1 base from V and 3 bases from J; junction bases left unmatched: 0.

This clonotype was seen at least ten times. In DNA, the CDR3 is TGTGCCAGCAGTTTTGGTTCAGATACGCAGTATTTT. It encodes CASSFGSDTQYF. The chain links TRBV28 to TRBJ2-3; D unclear. The germline V and J ends were trimmed by 3 bases and 4 bases, with 5 bases remaining between them. The CDR3 has 12 amino acids. Germline assignment: CDR1 MDHEN and CDR2 SYDVKM.

The gene calls are TRBV28 and TRBJ2-1; TRBD2 aligns across 13 bases. Germline assignment: CDR1 MDHEN and CDR2 SYDVKM. V lost 7 bases and J lost 3; bases outside the gene matches: 12. The CDR3 length is 18 residues. CDR3 loop: CASIRSTRTSGSYNEQFF. As DNA, the CDR3 is TGTGCCAGCATTAGGTCGACACGGACTAGCGGGAGCTACAATGAGCAGTTCTTC. The full variable domain, completed using reference TRBV28 and TRBJ2-1, is DVKVTQSSRYLVKRTGEKVFLECVQDMDHENMFWYRQDPGLGLRLIYFSYDVKMKEKGDIPEGYSVSREKKERFSLILESASTNQTSMYLCASIRSTRTSGSYNEQFFGPGTRLTVL.

There are many counts of this clonotype. The CDR3 DNA reads TGTGCCAGCAGCGCGGACAGGGGGGAGCAGTACTTC. Encoded protein: CASSADRGEQYF. The chain employs TRBV7-2 and TRBJ2-7; TRBD1 aligns across 10 bases. Germline-derived CDR1 and CDR2 are SGHTA and FQGNSA. V shed 5 bases, J shed 7 bases, and the junction held 2 bases outside the gene matches. The CDR3 covers 12 residues.

This clonotype was counted many times. This chain joins TRBV24-1 and TRBJ2-7, with D possibly being TRBD2 (6 bases). This CDR3 contains 13 residues. The ends were cut back, 9 bases at V and 3 bases at J, with 14 bases in the middle. Germline V CDR1 and CDR2: KGHDR, SFDVKD. In DNA, the CDR3 is TGTGCCACCCAACCGGGGGAAAACTACGAGCAGTACTTC. Translating gives CATQPGENYEQYF.

This clonotype was seen many times. This chain uses TRBV2 with TRBJ2-1; no clear D gene. V was trimmed by 6 bases and J by 4 bases, leaving 10 bases between them. Germline CDR1 is SNHLY and CDR2 is FYNNEI. This CDR3 region has 13 residues. The CDR3 loop reads CASSESPYNEQFF. CDR3 DNA sequence: TGTGCCAGCAGCGAATCTCCATACAATGAGCAGTTCTTC.

This clonotype was counted a few times. The gene calls are TRBV6-6 and TRBJ2-7; TRBD1 matches at 8 bases. V shed 0 bases and J 5 bases; nucleotides not matched to a gene: 3. The CDR3 runs to 14 residues. Germline lookup yields CDR1 MNHNY and CDR2 SVGAGI (reference sequence). The CDR3 DNA is TGTGCCAGCAGTTACTCCGACAGGGGCAACGAGCAGTACTTC. Translation: CASSYSDRGNEQYF.

Only a few counts were recorded for this clonotype. The rearrangement uses TRBV9 and TRBJ2-7, with a possible D match to TRBD2 (6 bases). The V gene's germline CDR1 is SGDLS and CDR2 YYNGEE. Trimming took 5 bases from V and 3 from J, leaving 18 bases between them. This CDR3 is 15 amino acids long. The CDR3 is CASSTNEGGSYEQYF. Here the CDR3 DNA reads TGTGCCAGCAGTACCAATGAGGGAGGCAGCTACGAGCAGTACTTC.

This clonotype was detected a few times. The gene calls are TRBV7-6 and TRBJ2-1, with 7 bases lining up with TRBD1. J lost 5 bases, V lost 6 bases, and 4 bases had no gene match. The CDR3 runs 13 residues. Germline CDR1 and CDR2: SGHVS and FNYEAQ. CDR3 DNA sequence: TGTGCCAGCAGTCAGGGGGTGAACAATGAGCAGTTCTTC. It encodes CASSQGVNNEQFF. The full variable domain, in which reference TRBV7-6 and TRBJ2-1 provide the parts outside the CDR3, is GAGVSQSPRYKVTKRGQDVALRCDPISGHVSLYWYRQALGQGPEFLTYFNYEAQQDKSGLPNDRFSAERPEGSISTLTIQRTEQRDSAMYRCASSQGVNNEQFFGPGTRLTVL.

This clonotype was observed at least ten times. The chain carries TRBV20-1 and TRBJ2-1; 10 bases align to TRBD2. The CDR3 has 13 amino acids. In germline, CDR1 is DFQATT, CDR2 SNEGSKA (reference sequence). CDR3 in amino acids: CSAPLAGYNEQFF. In nucleotides, the CDR3 is TGCAGCGCACCACTAGCGGGATACAATGAGCAGTTCTTC.

The table lists this clonotype with many counts. This sequence joins TRBV4-3 and TRBJ2-7; TRBD2 matches 7 bases. The CDR3 length is 13 residues. Germline CDR1 is LGHNA and CDR2 is YSLEER. The V gene end was trimmed by 4 bases and the J gene end by 6 bases; junction bases not matched to a gene: 6. CDR3 residues: CASSRRGGLEQYF. CDR3 nucleotides: TGCGCCAGCAGCCGCCGGGGAGGGCTCGAGCAGTACTTC.

This clonotype was counted many times. The CDR3 loop is CSARDSRSGYEQFF. Written as DNA, the CDR3 is TGCAGTGCTAGAGATTCTAGGAGTGGCTATGAGCAGTTCTTC. The chain is built from TRBV20-1 and TRBJ2-1; D unresolved. The CDR3 covers 14 residues. Germline CDR1 DFQATT, CDR2 SNEGSKA (reference sequence). V lost 0 bases, J lost 8 bases, and 14 bases lay in between.

This clonotype occurred many times. The chain carries TRBV6-1 and TRBJ2-7; D is unclear. The germline V gene has CDR1 MNHNS and CDR2 SASEGT. Trimming shortened V by 10 bases and J by 1 base, and 11 bases separated the two germline ends. The CDR3 has 12 residues. The CDR3: CATRTVSYEQYF. The CDR3 DNA follows: TGTGCCACCCGGACGGTGTCCTACGAGCAGTACTTC.

This clonotype showed up many times. The chain uses TRBV7-2 and TRBJ2-7; possibly TRBD1 for D (5 bases). The germline V and J ends were trimmed by 4 bases and 4 bases, with 8 bases remaining between them. The germline CDR1 and CDR2 sequences are SGHTA and FQGNSA. This CDR3 contains 12 residues. The CDR3 sequence is CASSSTGYEQYF. DNA of the CDR3: TGTGCCAGCAGCTCTACAGGTTACGAGCAGTACTTC.

This clonotype was detected ten times or more. This sequence joins TRBV6-1 and TRBJ1-5; D remains ambiguous. Deletions cut 5 bases from V and 1 base from J, with 15 bases between. CDR3 size: 16 residues. Germline V gene sequence: CDR1 MNHNS, CDR2 SASEGT. In DNA, the CDR3 is TGTGCCAGCAGTCCCGGAGGGATAAGGAGCAATCAGCCCCAGCATTTT. Protein: CASSPGGIRSNQPQHF.

This clonotype was counted at least ten times. The rearrangement uses TRBV27 and TRBJ1-1, with a possible D match to TRBD1 (6 bases). The CDR3 sequence is 13 residues long. Trimming removed 6 bases from V and 1 base from J, with 9 bases in between. Germline lookup yields CDR1 MNHEY and CDR2 SMNVEV (reference sequence). The CDR3 bases are TGTGCCAGCAGAATGACAGGGAACACTGAAGCTTTCTTT. Amino acid sequence: CASRMTGNTEAFF.

This clonotype was observed many times. The chain joins TRBV6-1 to TRBJ2-1; TRBD2 aligns across 12 bases. V lost 7 bases to trimming and J lost 0 bases; unmatched junction nucleotides: 4. This CDR3 contains 16 residues. CDR1 MNHNS and CDR2 SASEGT come from the germline V gene. CDR3 DNA: TGTGCCAGCACTAGCGGGAGGGCAAACTCCTACAATGAGCAGTTCTTC. Amino acids: CASTSGRANSYNEQFF.

This clonotype has at least ten counts. This chain joins TRBV20-1 and TRBJ1-6; the D gene is possibly TRBD1 (5 bases). This CDR3 spans 16 amino acids. The V and J ends lost 1 base and 4 bases respectively, with 14 bases between them. Germline-derived CDR1 and CDR2 are DFQATT and SNEGSKA (reference sequence). CDR3 amino acids: CSARVRGPEYNSPLHF. The CDR3 region has the DNA TGCAGTGCTAGAGTTCGGGGACCAGAATATAATTCACCCCTCCACTTT.

This clonotype was recorded at least ten times. The rearrangement joins TRBV6-2 or TRBV6-3 to TRBJ2-7; possibly TRBD1 for D (6 bases). V lost 0 bases to trimming and J lost 2 bases, with 11 bases between them. The V gene's germline CDR1 is MNHEY and CDR2 SVGEGT. The CDR3 is made up of 15 amino acids. The CDR3 nucleotides read TGTGCCAGCAGTTACTCGAACCCAGGGGCCTACGAGCAGTACTTC. This translates into CASSYSNPGAYEQYF.

This clonotype was detected only a few times. The chain is built from TRBV7-9 and TRBJ1-2; a weak D match, TRBD1 (6 bases). The germline gives CDR1 SEHNR, CDR2 FQNEAQ (reference sequence). The V and J ends lost 4 bases and 4 bases respectively, with 16 bases between them. The CDR3 runs 15 residues. The CDR3 here is CASSSPRGGLYGYTF. The CDR3, as DNA: TGTGCCAGCAGCTCCCCACGGGGGGGGCTCTATGGCTACACCTTC. The full variable domain, completed using reference TRBV7-9 and TRBJ1-2, is DTGVSQNPRHKITKRGQNVTFRCDPISEHNRLYWYRQTLGQGPEFLTYFQNEAQLEKSRLLSDRFSAERPKGSFSTLEIQRTEQGDSAMYLCASSSPRGGLYGYTFGSGTRLTVV.

The sample holds many counts of this clonotype. V usage is TRBV7-2 and J usage is TRBJ2-2; D uncertain. CDR1 and CDR2 (germline): SGHTA, FQGNSA. V lost 8 bases, J lost 0 bases, and 7 bases lay in between. The CDR3 has 13 residues. The CDR3 loop reads CASEKPNTGELFF. The CDR3 region has the DNA TGTGCCAGCGAAAAGCCGAACACCGGGGAGCTGTTTTTT.